The rows below give T cell receptor beta chains drawn from one sample of a study of shared clonotypes between healthy human individuals. Clones were read by immunoSEQ multiplex PCR, and TCRdb kept only the in-frame ones, dropping some. Here the sample spans 1 million to 1.2 million clones, approximately 80% being singletons. Input material: memory CD4+ T cells from PBMCs. These receptor sequences come from a man younger than 35 in good health. Some clones in this sample may be carry-over from other donors' samples. Each CDR3 is given with its conserved first and last residue. Each record gives: J gene, D gene, V gene, clone size, CDR3 DNA, CDR3 protein. The D gene is left open where the match is weak. Size values are once, few and many counts, or a class for expanded clones, and some rows have none.

TRBJ1-1,-,TRBV10-3,-,TGTGCCATCAGTCCGACCCATGGGACGGACACTGAAGCTTTCTTT,CAISPTHGTDTEAFF
TRBJ2-2,-,TRBV11-3,-,TGTGCCAGCAGCCCCGGAGTAGTGACCCTTCGCGCCGGGGAGCTGTTTTTT,CASSPGVVTLRAGELFF
TRBJ2-5,-,TRBV2,-,TGTGCCAGCAGTGTTCGTAGACAAGTGGAGACCCAGTACTTC,CASSVRRQVETQYF
TRBJ1-4,TRBD1,TRBV10-3,-,TGTGCCATCAGTCAAGGGGGCTTAACTAATGAAAAACTGTTTTTT,CAISQGGLTNEKLFF
TRBJ2-4,-,TRBV15,-,TGTGCCACCAGCAGAGATCCCGGCATTCAGTACTTC,CATSRDPGIQYF
TRBJ1-2,-,TRBV27,-,TGTGCCAGCAGCCAGAACGGGGCGGGCTATGGCTACACCTTC,CASSQNGAGYGYTF
TRBJ2-1,TRBD2,TRBV5-1,-,TGCGCCAGCAGCTTGGGACTAGCGGAAAATGAGCAGTTCTTC,CASSLGLAENEQFF
TRBJ2-2,TRBD2,TRBV2,once,TGTGCCAGACACCGGACTAGCAGAGAAAAGAACACCGGGGAGCTGTTTTTT,CARHRTSREKNTGELFF
TRBJ1-2,-,TRBV20-1,few,TGCAGTGCTCGGGCGGGCTATGGCTACACCTTC,CSARAGYGYTF
TRBJ2-7,-,TRBV19,-,TGTGCCAGTAGTACCCTTTTCGTCAGGGCGCCGACTCGCCTCTACGAGCAGTACTTC,CASSTLFVRAPTRLYEQYF
TRBJ2-6,-,TRBV12-5,-,TGTGCTAGTGGTCCGCCGCCTGCAGGACAAAGTCGGGCCAACGTCCTGACTTTC,CASGPPPAGQSRANVLTF
TRBJ2-3,TRBD1,TRBV6-4,-,TGTGCCAGCAGTGACTCAGGACAGGGCACAGATACGCAGTATTTT,CASSDSGQGTDTQYF
TRBJ2-1,TRBD2,TRBV2,-,TGTGCCAGCCGTGGACTAGCGGGAGGATACAATGAGCAGTTCTTC,CASRGLAGGYNEQFF
TRBJ2-3,TRBD2,TRBV9,once,TGTGCCAGCAGCGCCCCTAGCGGTACTAGCACAGATACGCAGTATTTT,CASSAPSGTSTDTQYF
TRBJ2-7,-,TRBV14,-,TGTGCCAGCAGCCATTCGACCTACGAGCAGTACTTC,CASSHSTYEQYF
TRBJ1-6,TRBD1,TRBV11-2,-,TGTGCCAGCAGCTTACAGGGGGACGGATCACCCCTCCACTTT,CASSLQGDGSPLHF
TRBJ2-1,TRBD2,TRBV15,few,TGTGCCACCAGCAGAGAACAGCAAGCGGGAACCCTCAATGAGCAGTTCTTC,CATSREQQAGTLNEQFF
TRBJ2-3,-,TRBV18,-,TGTGCCAGCTCACCACCCAGCACAGATACGCAGTATTTT,CASSPPSTDTQYF
TRBJ2-1,-,TRBV18,-,TGTGCCAGCTCACCGTATGGGGGGCTTATAGACAATGAGCAGTTCTTC,CASSPYGGLIDNEQFF
TRBJ1-2,-,TRBV7-2,-,TGTGCCAGCAGCGAGCGACAGTCCCCGGGGGGCTACACCTTC,CASSERQSPGGYTF
TRBJ1-1,-,TRBV20-1,-,TGCAGTGCTAGAGAGTCTGGTGAAGCTTTCTTT,CSARESGEAFF
TRBJ1-5,-,TRBV4-2,-,TGTGCCAGCAGCCAAGAGTCACCTCATCAGCCCCAGCATTTT,CASSQESPHQPQHF
TRBJ2-1,TRBD2,TRBV5-1,few,TGCGCCAGCAGGGTGAGCGGGAGTGCTTACAATGAGCAGTTCTTC,CASRVSGSAYNEQFF
TRBJ2-7,-,TRBV7-2,once,TGTGCCAGCAGCTGGGGGCCGGGGGACGAGCAGTACTTC,CASSWGPGDEQYF
TRBJ1-4,TRBD1,TRBV6-6,-,TGTGCCAGCATTCTAGGAGGGACAGGGAATGAAAAACTGTTTTTT,CASILGGTGNEKLFF
TRBJ2-7,-,TRBV18,-,TGTGCCAGCTCACTAACCACTTCCGTCTACGAGCAGTACTTC,CASSLTTSVYEQYF